The rows below give T cell receptor beta chains drawn from one sample of a study of blood T cell repertoires in COVID-19. Generated by immunoSEQ multiplex PCR, the TCRdb table keeps only in-frame clones and is missing some. The sample lists about 170,000 clones, roughly 86% occurring once. Specimen: peripheral blood. The receptor set was obtained from a woman aged 80 or over with COVID-19, enrolled during active disease. The CDR3 runs from the conserved cysteine through the conserved F or W. D genes are given only for firm matches. Rows give clone size only sometimes, using once, few, many, or a class for an expanded clone.

j_call d_call clone_size v_call cdr3_aa cdr3_nt
TRBJ1-1 . . TRBV29-1 CSVVPVGGNTEAFF TGCAGCGTTGTCCCTGTGGGGGGGAACACTGAAGCTTTCTTT
TRBJ1-1 . . TRBV12-3/TRBV12-4 CASSRARGTEAFF TGTGCCAGCAGCCGGGCTAGGGGCACTGAAGCTTTCTTT
TRBJ2-5 TRBD1 . TRBV5-1 CASSMGQGGTQYF TGCGCCAGCAGCATGGGACAGGGAGGGACCCAGTACTTC
TRBJ1-5 . . TRBV28 CASSFDSYQPQHF TGTGCCAGCAGTTTTGACAGCTATCAGCCCCAGCATTTT
TRBJ1-2 TRBD1 once TRBV5-5 CASSLRGGLGYTF TGTGCCAGCAGCTTGAGAGGGGGCCTAGGCTACACCTTC
TRBJ2-7 . . TRBV6-5 CASSYTGSYEQYF TGTGCCAGCAGTTACACAGGGTCCTACGAGCAGTACTTC
TRBJ1-2 . . TRBV20-1 CSASPGGYGYTF TGCAGTGCTAGTCCCGGCGGCTATGGCTACACCTTC
TRBJ2-3 TRBD1 . TRBV2 CASSEMQGAKRDTQYF TGTGCCAGCAGTGAAATGCAGGGGGCTAAGAGGGATACGCAGTATTTT
TRBJ2-7 TRBD1 few TRBV28 CASKTGAYEQYF TGTGCCAGTAAGACAGGGGCCTACGAGCAGTACTTC
TRBJ2-7 . few TRBV9 CASSVGWQGTYEQYF TGTGCCAGCAGCGTAGGGTGGCAGGGTACCTACGAGCAGTACTTC
TRBJ1-4 TRBD1 . TRBV27 CASSLMGQVDEKLFF TGTGCCAGCAGTTTAATGGGACAGGTTGATGAAAAACTGTTTTTT
TRBJ2-1 TRBD2 . TRBV7-9 CASSLLAAYNNEQFF TGTGCCAGCAGCTTACTAGCGGCTTACAACAATGAGCAGTTCTTC
TRBJ2-2 TRBD2 . TRBV7-9 CASSSTSPNTGELFF TGTGCCAGCAGCTCGACTAGCCCTAACACCGGGGAGCTGTTTTTT
TRBJ2-3 . once TRBV5-1 CASSLSGGTDTQYF TGCGCCAGCAGCTTGTCCGGGGGCACAGATACGCAGTATTTT
TRBJ2-3 TRBD1 . TRBV6-5 CASSLYRGRADTQYF TGTGCCAGCAGTTTATACAGGGGGCGCGCAGATACGCAGTATTTT
TRBJ2-5 . once TRBV5-6 CASSLLRGRQETQYF TGTGCCAGCAGTCTTTTAAGAGGGAGGCAAGAGACCCAGTACTTC
TRBJ2-7 TRBD1 . TRBV6-2/TRBV6-3 CASSYLFGTGSSYEQYF TGTGCCAGCAGTTACCTGTTTGGGACAGGGAGTTCCTACGAGCAGTACTTC
TRBJ2-1 TRBD1 . TRBV6-5 CASSRQGLGNEQFF TGTGCCAGCAGCCGACAGGGGCTTGGCAATGAGCAGTTCTTC
TRBJ1-2 . . TRBV12-3/TRBV12-4 CASTLLRGGGYTF TGTGCCAGCACTCTTCTCAGGGGCGGTGGCTACACCTTC
TRBJ2-1 . . TRBV5-8 CARGGTGTYNEQFF TGTGCCAGAGGCGGGACTGGGACCTACAATGAGCAGTTCTTC
TRBJ1-2 . . TRBV3-1/TRBV3-2 CASSHGPGFGYGYTF TGTGCCAGCAGCCATGGGCCGGGGTTCGGCTATGGCTACACCTTC
TRBJ2-7 TRBD2 once TRBV2 CASSEGLAGGQYEQYF TGTGCCAGCAGTGAAGGCCTAGCGGGGGGGCAGTACGAGCAGTACTTC
TRBJ2-5 . . TRBV28 CASTQGQIQETQYF TGTGCCAGCACCCAAGGACAGATCCAAGAGACCCAGTACTTC
TRBJ1-1 TRBD1 . TRBV6-5 CASGTARLNTEAFF TGTGCCAGCGGGACAGCACGATTGAACACTGAAGCTTTCTTT
TRBJ1-5 TRBD1 . TRBV12-5 CASGPGQGSNQPQHF TGTGCTAGTGGTCCGGGACAGGGTAGCAATCAGCCCCAGCATTTT
TRBJ1-2 TRBD1 once TRBV13 CASSSWAWDREGSAYGYTF TGTGCCAGCAGCTCGTGGGCTTGGGACAGGGAAGGATCGGCCTATGGCTACACCTTC
TRBJ2-5 TRBD2 . TRBV7-2 CASSLIGGGETQYF TGTGCCAGCAGCTTAATCGGGGGAGGGGAGACCCAGTACTTC